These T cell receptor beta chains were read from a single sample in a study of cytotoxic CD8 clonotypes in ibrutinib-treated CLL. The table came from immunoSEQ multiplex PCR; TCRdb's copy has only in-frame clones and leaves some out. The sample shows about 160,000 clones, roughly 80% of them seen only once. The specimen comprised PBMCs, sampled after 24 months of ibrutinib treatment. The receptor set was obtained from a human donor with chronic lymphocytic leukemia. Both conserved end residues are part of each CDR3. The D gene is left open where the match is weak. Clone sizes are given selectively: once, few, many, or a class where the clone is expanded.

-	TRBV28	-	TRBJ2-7	TGTGCCAGCAGTTTAAAGTACTTC	CASSLKYF
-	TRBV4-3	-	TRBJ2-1	TGCGCCAGCAGCCAAGCGCTAGCAGCCGTTTACAATGAGCAGTTCTTC	CASSQALAAVYNEQFF
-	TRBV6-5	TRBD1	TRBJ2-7	TGTGCCAGCAGTTCTGTCCCGGGACAGGGTTACGAGCAGTACTTC	CASSSVPGQGYEQYF
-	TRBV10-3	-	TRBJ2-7	TGTGCCATCAGGCGGGACAGCGGAAACTCCTACGAGCAGTACTTC	CAIRRDSGNSYEQYF
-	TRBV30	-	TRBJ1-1	TGTGCCGGAGGGGGGACTGAAGCTTTCTTT	CAGGGTEAFF
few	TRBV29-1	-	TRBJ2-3	TGCAGCGTTGAGGAGCGGAACACAGATACGCAGTATTTT	CSVEERNTDTQYF
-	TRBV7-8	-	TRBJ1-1	TGTGCCAGCAGCTTAGTTAGGGGCTTCGGCACTGAAGCTTTCTTT	CASSLVRGFGTEAFF
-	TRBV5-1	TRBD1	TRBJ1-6	TGCGCCAGCAGCTTGGGGGCAGGGGGACTTAATTCACCCCTCCACTTT	CASSLGAGGLNSPLHF
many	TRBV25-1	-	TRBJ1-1	TGTGCCAGCAGTGAATATGGGCGGGGTACCAACACTGAAGCTTTCTTT	CASSEYGRGTNTEAFF
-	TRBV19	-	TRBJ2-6	TGTGCCAGTAGTAGTCGCGGACAGCCCTCTGGGGCCAACGTCCTGACTTTC	CASSSRGQPSGANVLTF
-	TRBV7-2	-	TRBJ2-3	TGTGCCAGCAGCCCGCTTGATACGCAGTATTTT	CASSPLDTQYF
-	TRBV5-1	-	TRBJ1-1	TGCGCCAGCAGTGAACAGGCAGACACTGAAGCTTTCTTT	CASSEQADTEAFF
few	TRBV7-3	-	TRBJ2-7	TGTGCCAGCAGCTTAAAGTCAGGTCGGACCGAGCAGTACTTC	CASSLKSGRTEQYF
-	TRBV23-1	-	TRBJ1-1	TGCGCCAGCAGTCAAATGACAGGACTCCTGAACACTGAAGCTTTCTTT	CASSQMTGLLNTEAFF
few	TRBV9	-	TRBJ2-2	TGTGCCAGCAGCGTAGATCCCGGAGTCGATGGCGGGGAGCTGTTTTTT	CASSVDPGVDGGELFF
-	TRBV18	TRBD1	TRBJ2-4	TGTGCCAGCTCACCCACCGACAGGGGGTTTTTCTGGGACTTC	CASSPTDRGFFWDF
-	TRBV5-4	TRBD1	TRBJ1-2	TGTGCCAGCAGCTTGGCTCGACAGGGACAGGTTGGCTATGGCTACACCTTC	CASSLARQGQVGYGYTF
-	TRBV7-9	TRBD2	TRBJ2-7	TGTGCCAGCGGGCCCACAGCGGGGGACGAGCAGTACTTC	CASGPTAGDEQYF
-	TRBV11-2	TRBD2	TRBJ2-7	TGTGCCAGCAGACGGAGCGGGGGGGCCCACGAGCAGTACTTC	CASRRSGGAHEQYF
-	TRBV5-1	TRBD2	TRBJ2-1	TGCGCCAGCAGCTTAACTAGCGGGGCCTACAATGAGCAGTTCTTC	CASSLTSGAYNEQFF
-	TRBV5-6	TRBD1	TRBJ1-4	TGTGCCAGCAGCCCCGGGACAGGGGATGAAAAACTGTTTTTT	CASSPGTGDEKLFF
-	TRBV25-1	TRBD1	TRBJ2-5	TGTGCCAGCAGTGCGACAGGGGAAGAGACCCAGTACTTC	CASSATGEETQYF
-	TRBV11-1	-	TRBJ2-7	TGTGCCAGCAGCCTCAGGGGCTACGAGCAGTACTTC	CASSLRGYEQYF
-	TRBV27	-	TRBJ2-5	TGTGCCAGCAGTCGGACAGCCCAAGAGACCCAGTACTTC	CASSRTAQETQYF
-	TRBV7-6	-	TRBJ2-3	TGTGCCAGCAGCCCAGGGGTTTGGGATACGCAGTATTTT	CASSPGVWDTQYF
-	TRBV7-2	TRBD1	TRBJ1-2	TGTGCCAGCAGCTTCCGACAGGGAAAGCTGCTTAACTATGGCTACACCTTC	CASSFRQGKLLNYGYTF
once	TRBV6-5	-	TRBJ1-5	TGTGCCAGCAGTTACTCTCCGGCGGGGAGCAATCAGCCCCAGCATTTT	CASSYSPAGSNQPQHF
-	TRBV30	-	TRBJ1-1	TGTGCCTGGAAGGCCCAAAGCAAGGGGTTCTTT	CAWKAQSKGFF
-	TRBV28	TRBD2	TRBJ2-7	TGTGCCAGCAGCCGCGGGACTAGCGGGGGTTACGAGCAGTACTTC	CASSRGTSGGYEQYF
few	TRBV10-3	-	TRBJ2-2	TGTGCCATCAGTGACCCGGTGTCAGACCATACGAACACCGGGGAGCTGTTTTTT	CAISDPVSDHTNTGELFF
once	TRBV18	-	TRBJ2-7	TGTGCCAGCTCACGGGACTCGAAGTGGAGCGAGCAGTACTTC	CASSRDSKWSEQYF
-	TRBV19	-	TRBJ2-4	TGTGCCAGTAGTATAGGGCAAGCTCGCCGAGGAAACATTCAGTACTTC	CASSIGQARRGNIQYF
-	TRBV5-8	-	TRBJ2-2	TGTGCCAGCAGCCTAAACGTGGGGGCCGCCGGGGAGCTGTTTTTT	CASSLNVGAAGELFF
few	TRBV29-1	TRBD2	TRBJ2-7	TGCAGCGTTGTTGACAGCGGGGCCAGCTCCTACGAGCAGTACTTC	CSVVDSGASSYEQYF
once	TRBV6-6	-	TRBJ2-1	TGTGCCAGCAGTTACTCGATCGGGGAAACGGGGGAGCAGTTCTTC	CASSYSIGETGEQFF
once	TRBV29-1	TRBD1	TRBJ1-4	TGCAGCGCCGTACAGGGGACGGAAAAACTGTTTTTT	CSAVQGTEKLFF
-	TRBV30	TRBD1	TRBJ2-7	TGTGCCTGGAGCGGGACAGGGGGGATTGGCGAGCAGTACTTC	CAWSGTGGIGEQYF
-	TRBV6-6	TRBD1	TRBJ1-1	TGTGCCAGCAGTCACAACGACAGGGGCACTGAAGCTTTCTTT	CASSHNDRGTEAFF
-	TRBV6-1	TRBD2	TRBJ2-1	TGTGCCAGCGTTCGGGGGGAGAGCTCCTACAATGAGCAGTTCTTC	CASVRGESSYNEQFF
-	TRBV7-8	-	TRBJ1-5	TGTGCCAGCAGCTTAGCGGGGCACTCAGGGAGGGGGCAGCCCCAGCATTTT	CASSLAGHSGRGQPQHF
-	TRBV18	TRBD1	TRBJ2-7	TGTGCCAGCTCAACTGACAGGGGTACCTACGAGCAGTACTTC	CASSTDRGTYEQYF
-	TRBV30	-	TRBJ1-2	TGTGCCTGGAGTGTCGCCGGGCAAGGGAACTATGGCTACACCTTC	CAWSVAGQGNYGYTF